Below are 16 T cell receptor beta chains sequenced from a single sample in a study of blood T cells in healthy people across ages. Then a second PCR, running roughly 7 to 12 cycles, was carried out with a sample-barcoded 5' primer and a J-beta primer mix. TCRdb itself ran the 5' RACE reads through MiXCR, one entry per CDR3 protein. The table shows 790,000 or so distinct CDR3 sequences, with around 50% occurring only once. Sequenced sample: blood. Receptor source: a man in his forties in good health.

The CDR3 DNA reads as TGTGCCAGCAGCTTAGGGAACAGGGGCTACATGGACACTGAAGCTTTCTTT. The encoded protein is CASSLGNRGYMDTEAFF. This rearrangement joins TRBV11-2 to TRBJ1-1; 7 bases line up with TRBD1. Germline loops: CDR1 SGHAT, CDR2 FQNNGV. The V gene end was trimmed by 1 base and the J gene end by 3 bases; junction bases not matched to a gene: 11. The CDR3 spans 17 residues. Combining the CDR3 with reference TRBV11-2 and TRBJ1-1 gives the whole variable domain EAGVAQSPRYKIIEKRQSVAFWCNPISGHATLYWYQQILGQGPKLLIQFQNNGVVDDSQLPKDRFSAERLKGVDSTLKIQPAKLEDSAVYLCASSLGNRGYMDTEAFFGQGTRLTVV.

CDR3 bases: TGTGCCACCAGCAGCGACCCGGGACTAGCGGGACCCTACGAGCAGTACTTC. Residues: CATSSDPGLAGPYEQYF. The J gene is TRBJ2-7, the V gene TRBV15; TRBD2 matches 13 bases. CDR1 and CDR2 (germline): LNHNV, YYDKDF (reference sequence). This CDR3 has 17 residues. Trimming at V came to 3 bases and at J to 2 bases, leaving 7 bases not matched to a gene.

V gene TRBV4-2 combines with J gene TRBJ2-3; D gene unclear. Trimming left V 4 bases short and J 0 bases short, with 20 bases between. Per germline, CDR1 LGHNA and CDR2 YNFKEQ. This CDR3 comprises 18 residues. The CDR3 DNA is TGTGCCAGCAGCCCCCAATTTACAACCAGAACTAGCACAGATACGCAGTATTTT. Protein sequence: CASSPQFTTRTSTDTQYF.

The genes are TRBV12-3 or TRBV12-4 and TRBJ2-5; 16 nucleotides align to TRBD2. The V gene end was trimmed by 6 bases and the J gene end by 2 bases; junction bases not matched to a gene: 3. The CDR3 totals 16 residues. The CDR3 here is CASRGTSGGVQETQYF. The CDR3 DNA follows: TGTGCCAGCAGGGGGACTAGCGGGGGGGTACAAGAGACCCAGTACTTC.

The chain has TRBV20-1 and TRBJ2-2; 8 bases align to TRBD1. The CDR3 covers 15 residues. Germline V gene data show CDR1 as DFQATT and CDR2 as SNEGSKA (reference sequence). The ends lost 6 bases at V and 3 bases at J; junction bases unmatched: 9. In DNA form, the CDR3 reads TGCAGTGCCGAACCGACAGGGGTATACACCGGGGAGCTGTTTTTT. Its protein is CSAEPTGVYTGELFF.

This clonotype appeared a few times. The chain couples TRBV5-1 to TRBJ2-3; D gene uncertain. Germline CDR1 SGHRS, CDR2 YFSETQ. Trimming shortened V by 2 bases and J by 0 bases, and 13 bases separated the two germline ends. CDR3 length equals 16 residues. The CDR3 DNA sequence: TGCGCCAGCAGCTTAGAAGGAGACCCAAGCACAGATACGCAGTATTTT. Protein: CASSLEGDPSTDTQYF.

For the CDR3, the DNA is TGTGCCAGCACCCGGCTGATGGATAATTCACCCCTCCACTTT. Translating gives CASTRLMDNSPLHF. The gene calls are TRBV16 and TRBJ1-6; the D is unclear. The CDR3 length is 14 residues. Trimming cost V 7 bases and J 5 bases, with 12 bases left between them. Germline CDR1 reads KGHSY; CDR2 reads FQNENV.

This chain connects TRBV19 to TRBJ2-1, with TRBD1 as a possible D gene (5 bases). CDR1 and CDR2 (germline): LNHDA, SQIVND (reference sequence). V gave up 6 bases and J gave up 5 bases, with 11 bases separating them. CDR3 length: 13 residues. The DNA for the CDR3 is TGTGCCAGTAGGACAGTTGCTCACAATGAGCAGTTCTTC. This gives the protein CASRTVAHNEQFF. Using reference TRBV19 and TRBJ2-1 for the parts outside the CDR3, the full variable domain is DGGITQSPKYLFRKEGQNVTLSCEQNLNHDAMYWYRQDPGQGLRLIYYSQIVNDFQKGDIAEGYSVSREKKESFPLTVTSAQKNPTAFYLCASRTVAHNEQFFGPGTRLTVL.

There are a few counts of this clonotype. J is TRBJ1-2 and V is TRBV4-3, with D possibly matching TRBD1 (6 bases). The CDR3 is 13 amino acids. The ends were cut back, 2 bases at V and 8 bases at J, with 12 bases in the middle. Germline V lookup: CDR1 LGHNA, CDR2 YSLEER. DNA for the CDR3: TGCGCCAGCAGCCAATCAAGGGGGAACGGCTACACCTTC. Translation gives CASSQSRGNGYTF.

As to this clonotype: The junction departs from germline at one end; a sequencing error may be responsible. Here the CDR3 DNA reads TGTGCCACCAGCAGTGGTTCTACGGGGAGCACAGATACGCAGTATTTT. Its translation is CATSSGSTGSTDTQYF. V is TRBV9 and J is TRBJ2-3; TRBD2 is a possible D gene (5 bases). The length of the CDR3 is 16 residues. Germline V gene data show CDR1 as SGDLS and CDR2 as YYNGEE.

The chain joins TRBV5-1 to TRBJ2-3, with D possibly TRBD2 on 6 matching bases. The CDR3 extends over 15 amino acids. V lost 7 bases, J lost 0 bases, and 15 bases lay in between. Germline V gene data show CDR1 as SGHRS and CDR2 as YFSETQ. This chain's CDR3 is CASGRSGSSTDTQYF. CDR3 DNA: TGCGCCAGCGGACGGAGCGGGTCGAGCACAGATACGCAGTATTTT.

This clonotype was detected only a few times. V and J are TRBV7-2 and TRBJ2-3; D is uncertain. V lost 3 bases and J 0 bases, leaving 7 bases between the germline ends. The CDR3 runs 14 residues. The V gene's germline CDR1 is SGHTA and CDR2 FQGNSA. The CDR3 protein is CASSFAPSTDTQYF. CDR3 nucleotides: TGTGCCAGCAGCTTTGCCCCTAGCACAGATACGCAGTATTTT.

In this sample, this clonotype turned up a few times. The rearrangement joins TRBV7-2 to TRBJ2-5, with D possibly TRBD1 on 5 matching bases. Germline V gene data show CDR1 as SGHTA and CDR2 as FQGNSA. The V gene lost 1 base and the J gene lost 4 bases, with 13 bases spanning the gap. This CDR3 region has 15 residues. CDR3 sequence (DNA): TGTGCCAGCAGCTTAGGGCTGATGGGGCGAGAGACCCAGTACTTC. Protein sequence: CASSLGLMGRETQYF.

The rearrangement uses TRBV7-6 and TRBJ1-1; 8 nucleotides line up with TRBD1. The CDR3 has 15 residues. After removal of 1 base from V and 1 base from J, the junction contained 2 bases not matched to a gene. Germline V CDR1 and CDR2: SGHVS, FNYEAQ. CDR3 sequence reads: CASSLETGGNTEAFF. The CDR3 coding sequence is TGTGCCAGCAGCTTAGAAACAGGGGGGAACACTGAAGCTTTCTTT.

This chain joins TRBV5-6 and TRBJ2-4, with D perhaps matching TRBD1 (6 bases). Trimming left V 6 bases short and J 0 bases short, with 22 bases between. This CDR3 has 18 amino acids. CDR1 and CDR2 from the germline V gene are SGHDT and YYEEEE. This CDR3 is CASNSRTGTYIAKNIQYF. Written as DNA, the CDR3 is TGTGCCAGCAACTCCAGAACCGGGACATACATAGCCAAAAACATTCAGTACTTC.

The gene calls are TRBV27 and TRBJ2-6, with 7 bases matching TRBD1. The CDR3 totals 18 residues. Germline V gives CDR1 MNHEY, CDR2 SMNVEV (reference sequence). V dropped 5 bases and J dropped 4; count of bases not matched to a gene: 14. Here the CDR3 reads CASSPRDRDSIGANVLTF. CDR3 coding DNA: TGTGCCAGCAGTCCTCGCGACAGGGATTCGATAGGGGCCAACGTCCTGACTTTC.